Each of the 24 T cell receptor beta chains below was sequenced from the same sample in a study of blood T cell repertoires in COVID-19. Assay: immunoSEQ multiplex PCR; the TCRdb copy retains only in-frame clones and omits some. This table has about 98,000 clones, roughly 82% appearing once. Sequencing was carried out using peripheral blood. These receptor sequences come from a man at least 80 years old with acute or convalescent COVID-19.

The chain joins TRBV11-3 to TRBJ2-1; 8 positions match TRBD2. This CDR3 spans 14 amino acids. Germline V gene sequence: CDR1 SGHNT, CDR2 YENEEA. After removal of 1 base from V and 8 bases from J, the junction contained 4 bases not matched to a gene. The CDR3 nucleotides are TGTGCCAGCAGCTTAGCGGGGGGGCCAGATGAGCAGTTCTTC. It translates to CASSLAGGPDEQFF. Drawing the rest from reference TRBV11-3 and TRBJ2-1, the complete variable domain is EAGVVQSPRYKIIEKKQPVAFWCNPISGHNTLYWYLQNLGQGPELLIRYENEEAVDDSQLPKDRFSAERLKGVDSTLKIQPAELGDSAVYLCASSLAGGPDEQFFGPGTRLTVL.

Written as DNA, the CDR3 is TGTGCCAGCCTAAGGGGGGGCGGGAACACTGAAGCTTTCTTT. Translated, it gives CASLRGGGNTEAFF. V and J are TRBV7-2 and TRBJ1-1, with a weak D call TRBD1 (6 bases). The germline gives CDR1 SGHTA, CDR2 FQGNSA. This CDR3 is 14 amino acids long. V was pared by 8 bases and J by 1 base, with 14 bases between.

This chain's CDR3 is CASSVATGQGYNEQFF. Written as DNA, the CDR3 is TGTGCCAGCAGCGTAGCTACAGGACAGGGCTACAATGAGCAGTTCTTC. The chain couples TRBV9 to TRBJ2-1, with 8 bases lining up with TRBD1. Germline CDR1 is SGDLS and CDR2 is YYNGEE. The length of the CDR3 is 16 residues. After removal of 0 bases from V and 3 bases from J, the junction contained 5 bases not matched to a gene.

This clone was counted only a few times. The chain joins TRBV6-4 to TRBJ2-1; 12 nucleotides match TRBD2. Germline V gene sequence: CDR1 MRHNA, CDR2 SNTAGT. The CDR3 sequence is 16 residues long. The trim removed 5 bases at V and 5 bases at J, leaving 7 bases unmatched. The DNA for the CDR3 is TGTGCCAGCAGTCCTAATGGACTAGCGGGGAACAATGAGCAGTTCTTC. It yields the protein CASSPNGLAGNNEQFF.

The CDR3 region is CASSYDHPGGTIYF. DNA of the CDR3: TGTGCCAGCAGTTACGATCACCCTGGAGGCACCATATATTTT. V is TRBV6-5 and J is TRBJ1-3; D unresolved. This CDR3 is built from 14 residues. The germline V gene encodes CDR1 MNHEY and CDR2 SVGAGI. V lost 2 bases and J lost 9, with 14 bases in between.

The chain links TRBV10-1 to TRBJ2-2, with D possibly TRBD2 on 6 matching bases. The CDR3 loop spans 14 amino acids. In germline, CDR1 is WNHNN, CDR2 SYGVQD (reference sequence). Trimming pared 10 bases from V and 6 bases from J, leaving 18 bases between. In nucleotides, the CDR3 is TGCGCCACCTCGCGGGACCGAGGATCCGGGGAGCTGTTTTTT. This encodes CATSRDRGSGELFF.

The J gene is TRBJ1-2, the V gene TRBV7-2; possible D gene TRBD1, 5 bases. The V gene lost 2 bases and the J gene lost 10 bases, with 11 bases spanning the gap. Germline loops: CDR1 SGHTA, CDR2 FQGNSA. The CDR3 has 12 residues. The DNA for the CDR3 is TGTGCCAGCAGCTTAACAGGAACGTACTACACCTTC. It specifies CASSLTGTYYTF. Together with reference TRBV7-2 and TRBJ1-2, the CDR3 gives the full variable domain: GAGVSQSPSNKVTEKGKDVELRCDPISGHTALYWYRQSLGQGLEFLIYFQGNSAPDKSGLPSDRFSAERTGGSVSTLTIQRTQQEDSAVYLCASSLTGTYYTFGSGTRLTVV.

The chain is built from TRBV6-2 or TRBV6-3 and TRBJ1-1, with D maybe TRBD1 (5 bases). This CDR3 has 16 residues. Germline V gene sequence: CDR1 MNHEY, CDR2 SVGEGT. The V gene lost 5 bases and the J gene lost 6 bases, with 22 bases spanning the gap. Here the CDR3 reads CASSKIQGNSGSEAFF. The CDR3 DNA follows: TGTGCCAGCAGTAAAATTCAGGGTAACTCGGGCTCTGAAGCTTTCTTT.

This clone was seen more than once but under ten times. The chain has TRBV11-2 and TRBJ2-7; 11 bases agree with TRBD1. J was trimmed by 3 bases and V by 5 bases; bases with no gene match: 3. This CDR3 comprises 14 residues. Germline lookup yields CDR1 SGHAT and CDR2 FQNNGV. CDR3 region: CASSTGTGGYEQYF. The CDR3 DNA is TGTGCCAGCAGCACCGGGACAGGGGGCTACGAGCAGTACTTC.

The chain's CDR3 is CASSLGRTSGPQYF. CDR3 in DNA: TGTGCCAGCAGCTTAGGGAGGACTAGCGGCCCGCAGTACTTC. V gene TRBV7-2 combines with J gene TRBJ2-7, with 10 nucleotides matching TRBD2. Per the germline V gene, CDR1 is SGHTA and CDR2 is FQGNSA. This CDR3 region has 14 residues. With V trimmed by 1 base and J by 9 bases, 6 bases remained unmatched.

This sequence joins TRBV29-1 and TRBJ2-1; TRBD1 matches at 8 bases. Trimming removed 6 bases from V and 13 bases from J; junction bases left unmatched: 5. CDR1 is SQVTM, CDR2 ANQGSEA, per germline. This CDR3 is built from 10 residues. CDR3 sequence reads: CSVLTGVQFF. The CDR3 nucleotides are TGCAGCGTCCTGACAGGGGTTCAGTTCTTC.

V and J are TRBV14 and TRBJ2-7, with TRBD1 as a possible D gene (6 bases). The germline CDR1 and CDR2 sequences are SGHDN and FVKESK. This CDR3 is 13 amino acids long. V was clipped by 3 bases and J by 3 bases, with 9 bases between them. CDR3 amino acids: CASSHWTDYEQYF. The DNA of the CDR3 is TGTGCCAGCAGCCATTGGACAGACTACGAGCAGTACTTC.

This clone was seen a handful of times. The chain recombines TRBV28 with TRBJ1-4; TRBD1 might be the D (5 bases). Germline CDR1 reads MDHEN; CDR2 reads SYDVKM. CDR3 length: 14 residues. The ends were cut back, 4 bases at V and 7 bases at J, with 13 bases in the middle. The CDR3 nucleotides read TGTGCCAGCAGTTACCCGGGGGGGGGTGAAAAACTGTTTTTT. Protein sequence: CASSYPGGGEKLFF.

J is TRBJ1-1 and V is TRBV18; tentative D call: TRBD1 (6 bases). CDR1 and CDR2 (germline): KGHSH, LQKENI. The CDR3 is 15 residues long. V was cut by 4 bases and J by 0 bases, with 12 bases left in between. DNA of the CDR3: TGTGCCAGCTCACTAGGACAGTTCATGAACACTGAAGCTTTCTTT. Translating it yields CASSLGQFMNTEAFF.

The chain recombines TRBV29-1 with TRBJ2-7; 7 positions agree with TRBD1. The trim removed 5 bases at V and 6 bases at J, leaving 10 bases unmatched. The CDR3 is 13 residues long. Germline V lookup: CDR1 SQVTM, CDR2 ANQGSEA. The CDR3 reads CSVNPTGMGEQYF. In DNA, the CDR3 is TGCAGCGTTAACCCGACAGGGATGGGCGAGCAGTACTTC.

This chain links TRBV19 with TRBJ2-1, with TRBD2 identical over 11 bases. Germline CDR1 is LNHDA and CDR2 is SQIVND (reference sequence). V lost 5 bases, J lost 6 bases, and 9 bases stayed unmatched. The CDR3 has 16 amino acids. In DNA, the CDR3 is TGTGCCAGTAGTCAGCTAGCGGGAGGATTTGGCAATGAGCAGTTCTTC. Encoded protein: CASSQLAGGFGNEQFF.

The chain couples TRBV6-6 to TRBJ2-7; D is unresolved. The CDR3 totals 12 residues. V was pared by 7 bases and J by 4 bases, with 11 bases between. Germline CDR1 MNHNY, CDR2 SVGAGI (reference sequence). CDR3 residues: CASKSKSYEQYF. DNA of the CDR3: TGTGCCAGCAAAAGCAAGTCGTACGAGCAGTACTTC.

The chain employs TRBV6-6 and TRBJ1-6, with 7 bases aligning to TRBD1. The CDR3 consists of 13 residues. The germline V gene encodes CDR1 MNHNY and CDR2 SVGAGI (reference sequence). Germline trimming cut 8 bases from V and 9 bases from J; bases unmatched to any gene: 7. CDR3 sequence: CASEGTASSPLHF. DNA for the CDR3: TGTGCCAGCGAGGGGACAGCCTCTTCACCCCTCCACTTT.

CDR3 nucleotide sequence: TGTGCCAGCAGGGCTGGACTTCGTGAAAAACTGTTTTTT. Its protein product is CASRAGLREKLFF. The genes are TRBV28 and TRBJ1-4, with D unclear. The length of the CDR3 is 13 residues. Looked up from germline, CDR1 is MDHEN and CDR2 is SYDVKM. V lost 6 bases, J lost 7 bases, and 12 bases lay in between. The complete variable domain, with remaining parts taken from reference TRBV28 and TRBJ1-4, reads DVKVTQSSRYLVKRTGEKVFLECVQDMDHENMFWYRQDPGLGLRLIYFSYDVKMKEKGDIPEGYSVSREKKERFSLILESASTNQTSMYLCASRAGLREKLFFGSGTQLSVL.

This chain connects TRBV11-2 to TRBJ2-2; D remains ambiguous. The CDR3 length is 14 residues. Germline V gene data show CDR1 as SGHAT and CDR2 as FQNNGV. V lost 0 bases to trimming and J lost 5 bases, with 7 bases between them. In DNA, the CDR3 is TGTGCCAGCAGCTTAGAGCGGTTTACCGGGGAGCTGTTTTTT. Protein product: CASSLERFTGELFF.

CDR3 region: CASFKEGPNEKLFF. CDR3 DNA: TGTGCCAGCTTTAAGGAGGGACCTAATGAAAAACTGTTTTTT. The V gene is TRBV19, the J gene TRBJ1-4, with D perhaps TRBD1 (5 bases). V lost 9 bases to trimming and J lost 3 bases, with 14 bases between them. This CDR3 spans 14 amino acids. From germline, CDR1 is LNHDA and CDR2 SQIVND (reference sequence).

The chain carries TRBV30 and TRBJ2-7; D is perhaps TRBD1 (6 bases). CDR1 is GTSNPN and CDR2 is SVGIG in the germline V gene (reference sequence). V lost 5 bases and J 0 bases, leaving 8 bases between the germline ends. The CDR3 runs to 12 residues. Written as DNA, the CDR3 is TGTGCCTGGCTGGACAGCTCCTACGAGCAGTACTTC. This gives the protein CAWLDSSYEQYF.

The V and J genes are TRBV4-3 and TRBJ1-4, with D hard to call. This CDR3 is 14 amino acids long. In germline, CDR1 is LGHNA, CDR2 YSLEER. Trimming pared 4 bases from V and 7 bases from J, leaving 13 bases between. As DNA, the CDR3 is TGCGCCAGCAGCCCCCGGGGAGGGCTTGAAAAACTGTTTTTT. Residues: CASSPRGGLEKLFF.

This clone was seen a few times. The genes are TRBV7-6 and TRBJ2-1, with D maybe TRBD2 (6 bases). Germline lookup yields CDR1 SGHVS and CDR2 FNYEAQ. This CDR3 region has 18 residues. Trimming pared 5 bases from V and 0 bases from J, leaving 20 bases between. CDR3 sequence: CASSPGGVGVGSYNEQFF. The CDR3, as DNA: TGTGCCAGCAGCCCCGGAGGGGTAGGGGTGGGCTCCTACAATGAGCAGTTCTTC.